Here is one T cell receptor beta chain with its context. This record comes from a study of blood T cells in healthy people across ages. Using a J-beta primer mix together with a sample-barcoded 5' primer, a second PCR was run for roughly 7 to 12 cycles. A single record per CDR3 protein comes from TCRdb applying MiXCR to the 5' RACE reads. The sample consists of 600,000 to 1,000,000 distinct CDR3 sequences, roughly 50% of them appearing once. Every sample gave at least 5 micrograms of total RNA when it was extracted. Sequenced material: blood. This receptor was identified in a man aged 30-40 years in good health.

In nucleotides, the CDR3 is TGTGCCAGCAGTTCAGACGGACAGGGGGCGAACATTCAGTACTTC. Encoded protein: CASSSDGQGANIQYF. This chain joins TRBV28 and TRBJ2-4; TRBD1 agrees at 11 bases. The CDR3 covers 15 residues. CDR1 and CDR2 from the germline V gene are MDHEN and SYDVKM. The J segment lost 7 bases and the V segment lost 4 bases, leaving 6 bases of the junction unmatched.